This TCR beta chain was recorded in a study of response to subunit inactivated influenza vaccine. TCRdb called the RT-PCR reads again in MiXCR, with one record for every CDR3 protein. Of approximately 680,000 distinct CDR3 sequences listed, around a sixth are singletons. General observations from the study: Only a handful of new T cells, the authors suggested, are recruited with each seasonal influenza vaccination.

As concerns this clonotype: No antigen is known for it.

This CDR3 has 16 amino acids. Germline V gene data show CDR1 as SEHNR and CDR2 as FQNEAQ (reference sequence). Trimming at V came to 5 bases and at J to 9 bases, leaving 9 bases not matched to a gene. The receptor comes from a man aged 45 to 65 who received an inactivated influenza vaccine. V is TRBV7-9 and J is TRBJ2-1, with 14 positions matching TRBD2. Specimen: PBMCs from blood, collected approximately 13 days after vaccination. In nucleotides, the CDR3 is TGTGCCAGCAGCCGTTCCGGGACTAGCGGGAGAGGTGAGCAGTTCTTC. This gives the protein CASSRSGTSGRGEQFF.